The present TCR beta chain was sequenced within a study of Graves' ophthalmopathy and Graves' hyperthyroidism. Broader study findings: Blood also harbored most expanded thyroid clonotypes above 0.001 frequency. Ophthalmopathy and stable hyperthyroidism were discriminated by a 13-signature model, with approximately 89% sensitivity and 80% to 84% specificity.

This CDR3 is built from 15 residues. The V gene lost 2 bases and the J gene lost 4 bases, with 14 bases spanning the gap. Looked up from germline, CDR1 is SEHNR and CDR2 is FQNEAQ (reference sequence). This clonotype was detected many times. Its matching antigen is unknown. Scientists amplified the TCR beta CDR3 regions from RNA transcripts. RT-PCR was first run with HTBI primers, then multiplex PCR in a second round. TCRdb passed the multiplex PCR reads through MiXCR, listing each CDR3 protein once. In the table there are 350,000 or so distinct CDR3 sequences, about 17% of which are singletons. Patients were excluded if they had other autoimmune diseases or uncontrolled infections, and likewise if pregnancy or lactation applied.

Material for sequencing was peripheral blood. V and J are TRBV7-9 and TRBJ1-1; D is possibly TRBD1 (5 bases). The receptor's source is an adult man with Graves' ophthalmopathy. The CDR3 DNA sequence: TGTGCCAGCAGCTTATCCCTCGCCGGGGCCACTGAAGCTTTCTTT. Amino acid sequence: CASSLSLAGATEAFF.